This T cell receptor beta chain was captured in a study of blood T cell repertoires in COVID-19. The ends lost 4 bases at V and 8 bases at J; junction bases unmatched: 11. Germline assignment: CDR1 SGDLS and CDR2 YYNGEE. CDR3 size: 15 residues. Data came from immunoSEQ multiplex PCR; TCRdb stores just in-frame clones and leaves some out. The table shows about 170,000 clones, with 92% occurring only once. This clonotype was sampled from a man aged 25 to 40 with COVID-19, enrolled during active disease. The sequencing input was peripheral blood. The chain combines TRBV9 with TRBJ2-2; TRBD1 aligns across 7 bases. The CDR3 region is CASSTRQGLGGELFF. The DNA of the CDR3 is TGTGCCAGCAGCACCCGACAGGGCCTGGGGGGGGAGCTGTTTTTT.